These T cell receptor beta chains were read from a single sample in a study of early T cells in non-severe SARS-CoV-2 infection. TCRdb passed the 5' RACE reads through MiXCR, listing each CDR3 protein once. The sample lists approximately 100,000 distinct CDR3 sequences, 16% occurring once. Material: whole blood. The receptors derive from an adult who was a healthcare worker with PCR-confirmed SARS-CoV-2 infection or an uninfected control (not recorded which). The conserved cysteine and the conserved F or W are not part of the CDR3 here. D genes are given only for firm matches.

>TRBV7-2|.|TRBJ1-1
ASSFHRGRTEAF
>TRBV27|TRBD1|TRBJ2-7
ASRIDRGRTYEQY
>TRBV28|.|TRBJ2-7
ASSPQLRYEQY
>TRBV20-1|.|TRBJ2-1
SARDHKGYNEQF
>TRBV9|.|TRBJ2-5
ASSVVGDGETQY
>TRBV29-1|TRBD2|TRBJ2-5
SVMGLADVETQY
>TRBV7-9|.|TRBJ1-6
ASTYSEVRSPLH
>TRBV28|TRBD2|TRBJ2-7
ASSFGLAGEGGSYEQY
>TRBV6-2/TRBV6-3|.|TRBJ2-3
ASSVGAWDTQY
>TRBV28|.|TRBJ2-7
ASTPGPLYEQY
>TRBV7-9|TRBD1|TRBJ2-7
ASSRGQGNEQY
>TRBV7-9|TRBD1|TRBJ1-1
ASRRTGGAGTEAF
>TRBV9|.|TRBJ2-7
ASSVAGRDDEQY
>TRBV29-1|.|TRBJ2-7
SVVSAFSYEQY
>TRBV7-9|.|TRBJ2-3
ASSLLGSTDTQY
>TRBV24-1|.|TRBJ2-3
ATSEAGDTSTDTQY
>TRBV27|TRBD2|TRBJ2-1
ASSISGRRPSYEQF
>TRBV10-3|TRBD1|TRBJ2-7
AISDRDSSYEQY
>TRBV6-1|.|TRBJ1-1
ASSEMQGANTEAF
>TRBV5-1|.|TRBJ2-7
ASSLGVESSYEQY
>TRBV2|TRBD1|TRBJ1-1
ASRAGGSNGEAF
>TRBV5-6|TRBD2|TRBJ2-7
ASKTSGPHEQY
>TRBV5-5|TRBD1|TRBJ2-7
ASSSGGYEQY
>TRBV7-6|TRBD2|TRBJ2-1
ASSFVWTSRTYNEQF
>TRBV3-1|.|TRBJ1-1
ASSQAGKAEAF
>TRBV20-1|TRBD1|TRBJ1-2
SARDRTGGEGYT
>TRBV4-3|TRBD1|TRBJ1-4
ASSQVAGGRKKLF
>TRBV20-1|TRBD2|TRBJ2-1
SARGRGDYNEQF
>TRBV5-1|.|TRBJ2-1
ASSLTRTSMGNEQF
>TRBV7-2|.|TRBJ1-2
ASSSSRVTDLNIYGYT
>TRBV30|TRBD2|TRBJ2-7
AWSVQAGVTSYEQY
>TRBV12-3/TRBV12-4|.|TRBJ2-1
ASSSGPTYNEQF
>TRBV2|.|TRBJ1-6
ASRFYSKIYNSPLH
>TRBV18|TRBD2|TRBJ2-5
ASSPPAGPETQY
>TRBV6-2/TRBV6-3|.|TRBJ1-5
ASTHGGLSNQPQH
>TRBV27|TRBD1|TRBJ2-2
ASSPTGKAGELF
>TRBV7-9|.|TRBJ2-3
ASSQRGIWGTDTQY
>TRBV29-1|.|TRBJ1-1
SVGQAGTEAS
>TRBV7-9|.|TRBJ1-2
ASSPKYGLVDYGYT
>TRBV14|.|TRBJ2-2
ASSQGGNTGELF
>TRBV28|.|TRBJ2-2
ASSLVGAQTGELF
>TRBV7-9|TRBD2|TRBJ2-4
ASSLEVAGGRFAKNIQY
>TRBV28|.|TRBJ2-4
ASSPVGAKNIQY
>TRBV7-6|.|TRBJ2-7
ASSPPVAYPAHEQY
>TRBV28|.|TRBJ2-2
ASSLLSSLTGELF